Below are 3 T cell receptor beta chains sequenced from a single sample in a study of T cell responses to AZD1222 COVID-19 vaccine (dated by TCRdb to the early 2020s). The library was prepared using the immunoSEQ multiplex PCR assay. The clones in this table, taken by TCRdb from immuneACCESS, are in-frame only. Not every clone is retained; where verified, under half of the shortfall comes from an unresolved V gene, and the cause of the rest is unknown. Present in this sample are 160,000 or so clones, less than 90% of which were seen just once. Just under 7% of the sample goes to the ten largest clones. The sample's time point label, decoded: sample from adult after SARS-CoV-2 infection, after symptom onset. The sample was peripheral blood, taken after recovery from COVID-19. The receptor source for this set is an adult who had recovered from COVID-19.

The chain uses TRBV5-1 and TRBJ2-5, with a possible D match to TRBD1 (5 bases). The CDR3 has 14 amino acids. Trimming left V 4 bases short and J 2 bases short, with 12 bases between. Germline CDR1 and CDR2: SGHRS and YFSETQ. CDR3 sequence (DNA): TGCGCCAGCAGCCAAGAAAGGGGACAAGAGACCCAGTACTTC. Translated: CASSQERGQETQYF.

The chain has TRBV19 and TRBJ1-1; D may be TRBD1 (5 bases). This CDR3 comprises 15 residues. The germline V gene encodes CDR1 LNHDA and CDR2 SQIVND (reference sequence). Trimming shortened V by 3 bases and J by 3 bases, and 14 bases separated the two germline ends. The CDR3 reads CASSMWDFGDTEAFF. CDR3 coding DNA: TGTGCCAGTAGTATGTGGGACTTCGGGGACACTGAAGCTTTCTTT.

Only a few counts were recorded for this clone. This chain uses TRBV2 with TRBJ1-2, with a tentative D call TRBD1 (5 bases). CDR3 length: 13 residues. Germline V gene lookup returns CDR1 SNHLY and CDR2 FYNNEI. V was pared by 6 bases and J by 6 bases, with 14 bases between. CDR3 sequence reads: CASSQGGADGYTF. CDR3 coding DNA: TGTGCCAGCAGCCAAGGCGGGGCAGATGGCTACACCTTC.